These 32 T cell receptor beta chains were all obtained from the same sample, sequenced in a study of T cell therapy after organ transplantation. Stated time point: 20-29 weeks after completion of therapy. Measured with immunoSEQ multiplex PCR; TCRdb has only the in-frame clones, and not every one. The table shows 1,500 to 2,000 clones, with 85% to 90% occurring only once. For these TCRs, the target antigens are not known. Sequenced here: CD8+ T cells from blood, sampled after autologous CMV-specific T cell therapy. The receptors stem from a human patient who had received a solid organ transplant and had CMV disease. A subset of T cells may come from the graft donor.

This sequence joins TRBV7-6 and TRBJ2-1, with 9 bases lining up with TRBD1. From germline, CDR1 is SGHVS and CDR2 FNYEAQ. V shed 1 base, J shed 6 bases, and the junction held 7 bases outside the gene matches. This CDR3 contains 16 residues. The CDR3, as DNA: TGTGCCAGCAGCTTAGGTACAGGGGGCGCCCCCAATGAGCAGTTCTTC. Its translation: CASSLGTGGAPNEQFF.

This chain connects TRBV9 to TRBJ2-7, with D maybe TRBD2 (6 bases). The CDR3 is 14 amino acids. V was cut by 0 bases and J by 6 bases, with 13 bases left in between. Germline V gene lookup returns CDR1 SGDLS and CDR2 YYNGEE. The CDR3 reads CASSVDSGAREQYF. For the CDR3, the DNA is TGTGCCAGCAGCGTAGATAGCGGAGCCCGCGAGCAGTACTTC.

The DNA of the CDR3 is TGTGCCAGCAGCTTAGGAAGCTGGGGGTTTGGCGAGCAGTACTTC. Amino acid sequence: CASSLGSWGFGEQYF. This chain connects TRBV7-8 to TRBJ2-7; D tentatively fits TRBD1 or TRBD2 (5 bases each). V lost 1 base and J 6 bases, leaving 16 bases between the germline ends. CDR1 is SGHVS and CDR2 is FQNEAQ in the germline V gene. CDR3 length equals 15 residues.

This sequence joins TRBV28 and TRBJ2-7; 11 bases match TRBD2. This CDR3 region has 18 residues. V dropped 6 bases and J dropped 4; count of bases not matched to a gene: 17. Germline V CDR1 and CDR2: MDHEN, SYDVKM. The CDR3: CASSIYQSTSGTGYEQYF. In DNA form, the CDR3 reads TGTGCCAGCAGCATATATCAATCGACTAGCGGGACTGGTTACGAGCAGTACTTC.

The genes are TRBV5-6 and TRBJ2-5; D is ambiguous. The CDR3 length is 15 residues. With 3 bases removed from V and 1 base from J, the gap between germline ends came to 13 bases. Germline V gene lookup returns CDR1 SGHDT and CDR2 YYEEEE. CDR3 in DNA: TGTGCCAGCAGCTCGCGAGCGTTCCTCCAAGAGACCCAGTACTTC. It is translated as CASSSRAFLQETQYF.

This clone was seen more than once but under ten times. The CDR3: CASIGVGYTEAFF. The DNA of the CDR3 is TGTGCCAGCATCGGGGTCGGATACACTGAAGCTTTCTTT. V usage is TRBV25-1 and J usage is TRBJ1-1; no definite D call. Trimming cost V 7 bases and J 3 bases, with 12 bases left between them. This CDR3 spans 13 amino acids. The germline CDR1 and CDR2 sequences are MGHDK and SYGVNS. Full variable domain (outside the CDR3, taken from reference TRBV25-1 and TRBJ1-1): EADIYQTPRYLVIGTGKKITLECSQTMGHDKMYWYQQDPGMELHLIHYSYGVNSTEKGDLSSESTVSRIRTEHFPLTLESARPSHTSQYLCASIGVGYTEAFFGQGTRLTVV.

CDR3 residues: CASSAGDHYEQYF. CDR3 DNA: TGTGCCAGTAGTGCAGGGGACCACTACGAGCAGTACTTC. The J gene is TRBJ2-7, the V gene TRBV19, with D perhaps TRBD1 (6 bases). Germline values: CDR1 LNHDA, CDR2 SQIVND (reference sequence). This CDR3 spans 13 amino acids. Trimming pared 5 bases from V and 3 bases from J, leaving 11 bases between.

This chain joins TRBV9 and TRBJ2-2; TRBD2 matches 9 bases. V shed 3 bases, J shed 4 bases, and the junction held 7 bases outside the gene matches. The V gene's germline CDR1 is SGDLS and CDR2 YYNGEE. The CDR3 covers 16 residues. In DNA form, the CDR3 reads TGTGCCAGCAGCGAGCGAGGTAGCGGGGGCACCGGGGAGCTGTTTTTT. Protein sequence: CASSERGSGGTGELFF.

By proportion, this clone is large (0.1 to 1%). The gene calls are TRBV5-6 and TRBJ2-6; D remains ambiguous. V lost 0 bases to trimming and J lost 2 bases, with 3 bases between them. The CDR3 is 14 residues long. Germline V gene lookup returns CDR1 SGHDT and CDR2 YYEEEE. The CDR3 region is CASSLGTGANVLTF. In nucleotides, the CDR3 is TGTGCCAGCAGCTTGGGGACTGGGGCCAACGTCCTGACTTTC. Based on the CDR3 plus reference TRBV5-6 and TRBJ2-6, the full variable domain is DAGVTQSPTHLIKTRGQQVTLRCSPKSGHDTVSWYQQALGQGPQFIFQYYEEEERQRGNFPDRFSGHQFPNYSSELNVNALLLGDSALYLCASSLGTGANVLTFGAGSRLTVL.

The rearrangement uses TRBV7-3 and TRBJ2-3; TRBD1 matches 8 bases. Trimming took 5 bases from V and 2 from J; bases not matched to a gene: 6. This CDR3 is built from 15 residues. In germline, CDR1 is SGHTA, CDR2 FQGTGA. CDR3 region: CASSTGGRATDTQYF. For the CDR3, the DNA is TGTGCCAGCAGCACAGGGGGGCGGGCCACAGATACGCAGTATTTT.

The chain couples TRBV5-6 to TRBJ2-7; D is undetermined. The CDR3 is 15 amino acids. Deletions cut 0 bases from V and 4 bases from J, with 14 bases between. Germline CDR1 and CDR2: SGHDT and YYEEEE. CDR3 bases: TGTGCCAGCAGCTTGGTCTCGGGTTCCGGGTACGAGCAGTACTTC. Its translation: CASSLVSGSGYEQYF.

This rearrangement joins TRBV5-1 to TRBJ2-3; TRBD1 is a possible D gene (6 bases). Germline CDR1 and CDR2: SGHRS and YFSETQ. The CDR3 runs to 16 residues. Trimming pared 4 bases from V and 2 bases from J, leaving 17 bases between. CDR3 sequence: CASSPLQGADTDTQYF. CDR3 DNA sequence: TGCGCCAGCAGCCCTCTACAGGGTGCGGACACAGATACGCAGTATTTT.

J is TRBJ2-7 and V is TRBV6-1; D possibly matches TRBD1 or TRBD2 (5 bases each). There are 15 residues in the CDR3. Trimming cost V 6 bases and J 2 bases, with 17 bases left between them. Germline loops: CDR1 MNHNS, CDR2 SASEGT. CDR3 amino acids: CASSDPGPYTYEQYF. Here the CDR3 DNA reads TGTGCCAGCAGCGACCCGGGACCTTACACCTACGAGCAGTACTTC.

The J gene is TRBJ2-3, the V gene TRBV15; 12 bases fit TRBD1. V shed 6 bases and J 5 bases; nucleotides not matched to a gene: 6. Germline CDR1 reads LNHNV; CDR2 reads YYDKDF (reference sequence). This CDR3 has 15 amino acids. CDR3 coding DNA: TGTGCCACCAGGCCGGGACAGGGGGCGCAAGATACGCAGTATTTT. Translating it yields CATRPGQGAQDTQYF.

This CDR3 reads CASRWGEEAFF. CDR3 nucleotide sequence: TGCGCCAGCAGGTGGGGCGAGGAAGCTTTCTTT. This chain connects TRBV5-1 to TRBJ1-1; D is perhaps TRBD1 (5 bases). Germline-derived CDR1 and CDR2 are SGHRS and YFSETQ. Trimming removed 5 bases at V and 8 bases at J, with 10 bases between. The CDR3 sequence is 11 residues long.

The chain is built from TRBV7-8 and TRBJ1-2; unclear D gene. This CDR3 is built from 14 residues. V was shortened by 5 bases and J by 2 bases, with 12 bases between the two germline ends. Germline values: CDR1 SGHVS, CDR2 FQNEAQ. The CDR3 coding sequence is TGTGCCAGCAGCCCCCTCGTAGCAAACTATGGCTACACCTTC. Protein product: CASSPLVANYGYTF. The whole variable domain, remainder taken from reference TRBV7-8 and TRBJ1-2, is GAGVSQSPRYKVAKRGQDVALRCDPISGHVSLFWYQQALGQGPEFLTYFQNEAQLDKSGLPSDRFFAERPEGSVSTLKIQRTQQEDSAVYLCASSPLVANYGYTFGSGTRLTVV.

The rearrangement links TRBV7-9 to TRBJ2-5; no clear D. The germline gives CDR1 SEHNR, CDR2 FQNEAQ (reference sequence). Trimming left V 6 bases short and J 5 bases short, with 19 bases between. This CDR3 comprises 15 residues. CDR3 sequence: CASSEDPKYLETQYF. In nucleotides, the CDR3 is TGTGCCAGCAGTGAAGACCCCAAATATCTGGAGACCCAGTACTTC.

The chain employs TRBV6-6 and TRBJ2-5, with TRBD2 matching over 12 bases. Trimming cost V 2 bases and J 4 bases; bases outside gene matches: 2. This CDR3 comprises 15 residues. CDR1 is MNHNY and CDR2 is SVGAGI in the germline V gene (reference sequence). CDR3 in DNA: TGTGCCAGCAGTTACCTAGCGGGGGGGCGAGAGACCCAGTACTTC. Encoded protein: CASSYLAGGRETQYF.

This chain links TRBV28 with TRBJ2-5, with a possible D match to TRBD2 (7 bases). Looked up from germline, CDR1 is MDHEN and CDR2 is SYDVKM. With 5 bases removed from V and 6 bases from J, the gap between germline ends came to 22 bases. This CDR3 region has 16 residues. CDR3 sequence: CASSPGVNREGKTQYF. The CDR3 nucleotides read TGTGCCAGCAGTCCTGGGGTTAACAGGGAGGGAAAGACCCAGTACTTC.

V is TRBV7-9 and J is TRBJ2-7, with D maybe TRBD2 (6 bases). The length of the CDR3 is 11 residues. Per germline, CDR1 SEHNR and CDR2 FQNEAQ (reference sequence). V was trimmed by 8 bases and J by 6 bases, leaving 11 bases between them. In nucleotides, the CDR3 is TGTGCCAGCGGGGGGATGGGCGAGCAGTACTTC. This codes for CASGGMGEQYF. The full variable domain, rest sourced from reference TRBV7-9 and TRBJ2-7, is DTGVSQNPRHKITKRGQNVTFRCDPISEHNRLYWYRQTLGQGPEFLTYFQNEAQLEKSRLLSDRFSAERPKGSFSTLEIQRTEQGDSAMYLCASGGMGEQYFGPGTRLTVT.

The J gene is TRBJ2-6, the V gene TRBV6-5, with D possibly TRBD1 on 6 matching bases. This CDR3 contains 15 residues. V lost 7 bases and J 4 bases, leaving 14 bases between the germline ends. Germline lookup yields CDR1 MNHEY and CDR2 SVGAGI. CDR3 sequence: CASKDSFAGANVLTF. In nucleotides, the CDR3 is TGTGCCAGCAAGGACAGCTTTGCCGGGGCCAACGTCCTGACTTTC.

The chain has TRBV6-6 and TRBJ2-5, with D hard to call. CDR1 MNHNY and CDR2 SVGAGI come from the germline V gene (reference sequence). Trimming stripped 2 bases from V and 5 bases from J, with 3 bases between. The CDR3 totals 11 residues. CDR3 sequence reads: CASSYGETQYF. CDR3 sequence (DNA): TGTGCCAGCAGTTACGGGGAGACCCAGTACTTC.

This chain links TRBV27 with TRBJ2-7; no clear D. Per germline, CDR1 MNHEY and CDR2 SMNVEV (reference sequence). The CDR3 covers 13 residues. With 4 bases removed from V and 4 bases from J, the gap between germline ends came to 11 bases. The DNA of the CDR3 is TGTGCCAGCAGTTGGGTGGCCGGGTACGAGCAGTACTTC. Protein sequence: CASSWVAGYEQYF.

V is TRBV7-9 and J is TRBJ2-2; 10 bases align to TRBD1. The trim removed 5 bases at V and 4 bases at J, leaving 10 bases unmatched. The germline V gene encodes CDR1 SEHNR and CDR2 FQNEAQ (reference sequence). This CDR3 has 17 amino acids. The CDR3 sequence: CASSEAGQGIVTGELFF. The CDR3 DNA is TGTGCCAGCAGCGAAGCGGGACAGGGGATAGTCACCGGGGAGCTGTTTTTT.

The chain has TRBV28 and TRBJ2-7, with TRBD1 identical over 12 bases. CDR3 length: 15 amino acids. V shed 7 bases and J 5 bases; nucleotides not matched to a gene: 9. Germline V CDR1 and CDR2: MDHEN, SYDVKM. The chain's CDR3 is CASTSGTGGLDEQYF. CDR3 nucleotide sequence: TGTGCCAGCACATCCGGGACAGGGGGCTTGGACGAGCAGTACTTC.

The V call is TRBV25-1, the J call TRBJ2-6; D might be TRBD1 (5 bases). Germline V CDR1 and CDR2: MGHDK, SYGVNS. Trimming took off 5 bases at V and 5 bases at J, with 22 bases between the two ends. The CDR3 runs to 18 residues. CDR3 loop: CASSNNTTGQSRANVLTF. The CDR3 nucleotides read TGTGCCAGCAGTAACAACACAACTGGACAAAGTCGGGCCAACGTCCTGACTTTC.

The chain couples TRBV7-9 to TRBJ2-7, with no clear D. The V gene's germline CDR1 is SEHNR and CDR2 FQNEAQ (reference sequence). The V end was cut by 5 bases, the J end by 5 bases, with 7 bases between. CDR3 length: 11 residues. The CDR3 region has the DNA TGTGCCAGCAGCCTGGAAAACGAGCAGTACTTC. Translated: CASSLENEQYF. Full variable domain (outside the CDR3, taken from reference TRBV7-9 and TRBJ2-7): DTGVSQNPRHKITKRGQNVTFRCDPISEHNRLYWYRQTLGQGPEFLTYFQNEAQLEKSRLLSDRFSAERPKGSFSTLEIQRTEQGDSAMYLCASSLENEQYFGPGTRLTVT.

The rearrangement joins TRBV5-1 to TRBJ1-1, with 7 nucleotides matching TRBD1. V gave up 7 bases and J gave up 7 bases; unmatched junction bases: 4. The V gene's germline CDR1 is SGHRS and CDR2 YFSETQ. This CDR3 region has 11 residues. The chain's CDR3 is CASLQGNEAFF. The CDR3 nucleotides read TGCGCCAGCTTACAGGGGAATGAAGCTTTCTTT.

The chain links TRBV7-9 to TRBJ2-5, with TRBD1 matching 7 bases. This CDR3 comprises 15 residues. The ends lost 5 bases at V and 2 bases at J; junction bases unmatched: 8. The germline gives CDR1 SEHNR, CDR2 FQNEAQ (reference sequence). This CDR3 is CASSVPDREQETQYF. CDR3 DNA sequence: TGTGCCAGCAGCGTCCCTGACAGGGAACAAGAGACCCAGTACTTC. Variable domain in full (rest from reference TRBV7-9 and TRBJ2-5): DTGVSQNPRHKITKRGQNVTFRCDPISEHNRLYWYRQTLGQGPEFLTYFQNEAQLEKSRLLSDRFSAERPKGSFSTLEIQRTEQGDSAMYLCASSVPDREQETQYFGPGTRLLVL.

This sequence joins TRBV4-1 and TRBJ1-1; D remains unclear. The CDR3 has 15 residues. V lost 1 base, J lost 2 bases, and 11 bases lay in between. Germline CDR1 is MGHRA and CDR2 is YSYEKL. CDR3 bases: TGCGCCAGCAGCCAAGTCTCGTCAACAAACACTGAAGCTTTCTTT. Translating gives CASSQVSSTNTEAFF.

The CDR3 protein is CASSVKATDTQYF. The CDR3 nucleotides read TGCGCCAGCAGCGTTAAAGCCACAGATACGCAGTATTTT. The chain links TRBV4-1 to TRBJ2-3; D gene unclear. CDR1 is MGHRA and CDR2 is YSYEKL in the germline V gene. The CDR3 runs to 13 residues. V was trimmed by 5 bases and J by 2 bases, leaving 8 bases between them.

V gene TRBV6-6 combines with J gene TRBJ2-7; the match to TRBD1 covers 8 bases. Per germline, CDR1 MNHNY and CDR2 SVGAGI (reference sequence). This CDR3 has 15 amino acids. With V trimmed by 5 bases and J by 2 bases, 8 bases remained unmatched. The CDR3 DNA reads TGTGCCAGCAGTGGATGGACAGGGAATGCCTACGAGCAGTACTTC. Translation: CASSGWTGNAYEQYF.